The T cell receptor (beta chain) under discussion was sequenced for a study of T-cell memory formation after mild COVID-19. Trimming took 2 bases from V and 3 from J; bases not matched to a gene: 4. The CDR3 is 14 residues long. CDR1 is MGHRA and CDR2 is YSYEKL in the germline V gene. From the 5' RACE reads, TCRdb called clonotypes with MiXCR, one entry per CDR3 protein. The sample yields 550,000 to 600,000 distinct CDR3 sequences, 17% seen once. The table lists this clonotype with many counts. J is TRBJ2-7 and V is TRBV4-1; 7 bases are shared with TRBD1. The specimen sequenced was PBMCs or a T cell subset sorted from them (not recorded which). The TCR originated in an adult woman who had mild COVID-19 (a few samples of this study predate the infection). Cell type and time point are not known. CDR3 sequence (DNA): TGCGCCAGCAGCCAACCGGGACAGAGCTACGAGCAGTACTTC. Its translation is CASSQPGQSYEQYF.